Sequencing of this T cell receptor (beta chain) was carried out in a study of control samples from healthy donors and cancer patients. TCRdb keeps only in-frame clones here, not all; method: immunoSEQ multiplex PCR. The sample holds 350,000 to 450,000 clones, 90% seen once. Germline values: CDR1 PRHDT, CDR2 FYEKMQ (reference sequence). The germline V and J ends were trimmed by 7 bases and 2 bases, with 9 bases remaining between them. This CDR3 has 13 amino acids. This sequence was found in a man in his forties or fifties with head and neck cancer. Sequenced: PBMCs. V and J are TRBV13 and TRBJ2-1, with D possibly being TRBD1 or TRBD2 (5 bases each). Here the CDR3 DNA reads TGTGCCAGCACAAGGGACCCCTACAATGAGCAGTTCTTC. It encodes CASTRDPYNEQFF.